This TCR beta chain was recorded in a study of regulatory T cells in long-lasting Graves disease. Study as a whole: Persistent Graves' disease required over 5 years of antithyroid drugs and positive TSH receptor antibodies.

Documented time point: persistent/refractory GD, antithyroid drugs over 5 years with positive TRAb. The authors made the TCR library using RNA they extracted from PBMCs. All patients originated from an endocrinology department located in Xi'an, China. Through Arm-PCR of CDR3 regions and iRepertoire HTBI primers, TCR beta libraries were built. Original processing notes: Samples collectively showed approximately 62 TRBV and roughly 15 TRBJ segments. TCRdb reprocessed the multiplex PCR reads via MiXCR and lists one record per CDR3 protein. The V and J calls come from TCRdb's annotation, not from the publication. The repertoire holds about 470,000 distinct CDR3 sequences, with less than 25% as singletons. This clonotype has only a few counts. Sequencing used peripheral blood mononuclear cells (PBMCs), obtained when the disease was refractory, from a patient treated with antithyroid drugs. The origin of this receptor is a female donor with Graves disease.

Here the CDR3 DNA reads TGTGCCAGCAGTTTCTCCGGGACACTTAGCAATCAGCCCCAGCATTTT. This gives the protein CASSFSGTLSNQPQHF. The gene calls are TRBV6-5 and TRBJ1-5; TRBD1 might be the D (6 bases). V lost 4 bases, J lost 0 bases, and 13 bases lay in between. Looked up from germline, CDR1 is MNHEY and CDR2 is SVGAGI. The CDR3 extends over 16 amino acids.